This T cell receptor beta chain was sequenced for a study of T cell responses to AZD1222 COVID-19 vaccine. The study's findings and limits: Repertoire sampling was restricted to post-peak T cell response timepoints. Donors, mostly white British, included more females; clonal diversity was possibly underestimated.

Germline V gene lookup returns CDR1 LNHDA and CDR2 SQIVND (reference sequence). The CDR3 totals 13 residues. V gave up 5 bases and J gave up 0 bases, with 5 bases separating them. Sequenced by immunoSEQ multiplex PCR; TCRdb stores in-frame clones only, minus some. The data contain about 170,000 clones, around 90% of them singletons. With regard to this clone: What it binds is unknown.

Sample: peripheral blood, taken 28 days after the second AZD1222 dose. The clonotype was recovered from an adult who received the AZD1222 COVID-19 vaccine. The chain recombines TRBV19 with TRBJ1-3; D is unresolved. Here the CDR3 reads CASSLNSGNTIYF. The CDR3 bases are TGTGCCAGTAGTCTGAACTCTGGAAACACCATATATTTT.